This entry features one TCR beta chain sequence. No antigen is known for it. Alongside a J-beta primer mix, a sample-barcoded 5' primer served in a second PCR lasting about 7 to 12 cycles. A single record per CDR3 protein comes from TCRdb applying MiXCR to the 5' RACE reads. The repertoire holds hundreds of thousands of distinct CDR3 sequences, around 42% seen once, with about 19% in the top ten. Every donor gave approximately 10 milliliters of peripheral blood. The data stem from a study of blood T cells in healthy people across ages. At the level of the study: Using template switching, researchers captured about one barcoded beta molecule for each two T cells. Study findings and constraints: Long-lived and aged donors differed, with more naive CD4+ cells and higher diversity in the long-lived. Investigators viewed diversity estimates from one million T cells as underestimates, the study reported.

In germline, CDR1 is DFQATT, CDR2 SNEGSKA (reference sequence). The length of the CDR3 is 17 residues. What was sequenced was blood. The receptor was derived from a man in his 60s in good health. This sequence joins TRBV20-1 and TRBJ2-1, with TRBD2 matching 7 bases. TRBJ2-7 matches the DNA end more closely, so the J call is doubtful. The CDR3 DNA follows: TGCAGTGCTAGCCCTTTATGGGGGGGGAGCTCCTACAATGAGCAGTACTTC. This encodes CSASPLWGGSSYNEQYF.